These 6 T cell receptor beta chains were all obtained from the same sample, sequenced in a study of T cell responses to AZD1222 COVID-19 vaccine. Some clones are missing from TCRdb's copy, which holds only in-frame ones; the method was immunoSEQ multiplex PCR. Of 85,000 to 130,000 clones in the sample, approximately 90% were seen once. The starting material was peripheral blood, obtained on day 0 of AZD1222 vaccination. These receptors were collected from an adult in good health.

This clone came up once. CDR3 amino acids: CASSPSARANYGYTF. The CDR3 DNA reads as TGTGCCAGCAGCCCCTCGGCCAGAGCTAACTATGGCTACACCTTC. The chain links TRBV11-2 to TRBJ1-2, with unresolved D. The V end was cut by 5 bases, the J end by 0 bases, with 13 bases between. The CDR3 runs to 15 residues. CDR1 SGHAT and CDR2 FQNNGV come from the germline V gene.

The V gene is TRBV10-3, the J gene TRBJ2-2; 11 bases fit TRBD2. J gave up 3 bases and V 2 bases, and 2 bases lay outside the gene matches. Per germline, CDR1 ENHRY and CDR2 SYGVKD. The CDR3 sequence is 16 residues long. The CDR3 sequence: CAISELSGGDTGELFF. CDR3 in DNA: TGTGCCATCAGTGAGCTTAGCGGGGGGGACACCGGGGAGCTGTTTTTT.

The V gene is TRBV7-8, the J gene TRBJ1-2; 8 bases line up with TRBD1. Germline CDR1 SGHVS, CDR2 FQNEAQ. The CDR3 extends over 15 amino acids. V lost 3 bases and J lost 8; bases outside the gene matches: 11. Here the CDR3 DNA reads TGTGCCAGCAGCTTGACCTCGGGACAGGTGGGGGGCTACACCTTC. Its protein product is CASSLTSGQVGGYTF.

This chain joins TRBV6-5 and TRBJ1-2, with no clear D. CDR1 is MNHEY and CDR2 is SVGAGI in the germline V gene. The CDR3 is 13 residues long. Trimming removed 8 bases from V and 1 base from J, with 11 bases in between. For the CDR3, the DNA is TGTGCCAGCGAAAACACGATTAACTATGGCTACACCTTC. Residues: CASENTINYGYTF.

The gene calls are TRBV15 and TRBJ2-3; D is possibly TRBD1 (6 bases). CDR1 and CDR2 from the germline V gene are LNHNV and YYDKDF (reference sequence). CDR3 length equals 17 residues. Deletions cut 6 bases from V and 0 bases from J, with 19 bases between. The chain's CDR3 is CATSNDGGAYSTDTQYF. Written as DNA, the CDR3 is TGTGCCACCAGTAACGATGGGGGCGCCTACAGCACAGATACGCAGTATTTT.

V gene TRBV5-1 combines with J gene TRBJ1-4; tentatively, D is TRBD1 (6 bases). Germline-derived CDR1 and CDR2 are SGHRS and YFSETQ. With 0 bases removed from V and 6 bases from J, the gap between germline ends came to 9 bases. CDR3 length equals 14 residues. Here the CDR3 DNA reads TGCGCCAGCAGCTTGGCAGGGGACCATGAAAAACTGTTTTTT. Its translation is CASSLAGDHEKLFF.